These 27 T cell receptor beta chains share one sample of origin, sequenced in a study of OX40 agonist ivuxolimab in advanced cancers. The assay was immunoSEQ multiplex PCR, and TCRdb's table has in-frame clones only and misses some. Of roughly 93,000 clones detected, less than 85% appear once; the ten largest clones hold 5.5%. The specimen comprised CD4+ or CD8+ T cells sorted from blood, sampled in a trial of the OX40 agonist ivuxolimab. Receptors were obtained from an adult with an advanced solid tumor such as melanoma, head and neck, liver or kidney cancer.

This clone was seen a single time. The rearrangement uses TRBV6-5 and TRBJ2-6; no firm D call. CDR3 length: 13 residues. V lost 6 bases to trimming and J lost 2 bases, with 5 bases between them. CDR1 MNHEY and CDR2 SVGAGI come from the germline V gene. CDR3 region: CASSSPGANVLTF. DNA of the CDR3: TGTGCCAGCAGCTCACCTGGGGCCAACGTCCTGACTTTC.

The rearrangement uses TRBV11-2 and TRBJ1-2; TRBD1 matches 9 bases. Trimming at V came to 7 bases and at J to 7 bases, leaving 7 bases not matched to a gene. The length of the CDR3 is 13 residues. From germline, CDR1 is SGHAT and CDR2 FQNNGV. In DNA form, the CDR3 reads TGTGCCAGCACCGACAGGGGGTTGGCTGGCTACACCTTC. This gives the protein CASTDRGLAGYTF.

V gene TRBV9 combines with J gene TRBJ1-6; 11 bases are shared with TRBD1. This CDR3 contains 15 residues. The J segment lost 6 bases and the V segment lost 4 bases, leaving 3 bases of the junction unmatched. Germline V gene lookup returns CDR1 SGDLS and CDR2 YYNGEE. This chain's CDR3 is CASSSGTGGNSPLHF. CDR3 bases: TGTGCCAGCAGCTCCGGGACAGGGGGTAATTCACCCCTCCACTTT.

Of note for this clone: One end of the junction does not line up with germline, which may come from a read error. This chain joins TRBV18 and TRBJ1-2; D gene uncertain. This CDR3 region has 12 residues. CDR1 is KGHSH and CDR2 is LQKENI in the germline V gene. This chain's CDR3 is CASSSPQAGYTF. The DNA for the CDR3 is TGTGCCAGCTCATCACCCCAGGCTGGCTACACCTTC.

This chain links TRBV5-1 with TRBJ1-1; D may be TRBD1 (5 bases). Per germline, CDR1 SGHRS and CDR2 YFSETQ. The CDR3 has 15 residues. V was trimmed by 0 bases and J by 6 bases, leaving 15 bases between them. The CDR3 sequence is CASSLDQGALPEAFF. The CDR3 DNA sequence: TGCGCCAGCAGCTTGGACCAGGGTGCTCTCCCTGAAGCTTTCTTT.

This clone was observed once. The CDR3 region has the DNA TGTGCCAGCAGCGCAACTAGCGGGGGGCGTACAGATACGCAGTATTTT. This encodes CASSATSGGRTDTQYF. This chain uses TRBV7-7 with TRBJ2-3; TRBD2 aligns across 12 bases. V trimming: 5 bases; J trimming: 3 bases; junction bases outside the gene matches: 6. Germline CDR1 and CDR2: SSHAT and FNYEAQ (reference sequence). The CDR3 is 16 amino acids.

The chain has TRBV11-2 and TRBJ2-7; TRBD2 agrees at 11 bases. Germline loops: CDR1 SGHAT, CDR2 FQNNGV. Trimming cost V 6 bases and J 3 bases; bases outside gene matches: 4. CDR3 length equals 14 residues. The CDR3 sequence: CASRTLAGGYEQYF. CDR3 DNA: TGTGCCAGCAGAACTCTAGCGGGGGGCTACGAGCAGTACTTC.

The J gene is TRBJ2-7, the V gene TRBV5-6; 10 nucleotides agree with TRBD2. The germline gives CDR1 SGHDT, CDR2 YYEEEE. With V trimmed by 0 bases and J by 3 bases, 3 bases remained unmatched. The CDR3 loop spans 15 amino acids. CDR3 amino acids: CASSLGLAGVYEQYF. CDR3 nucleotides: TGTGCCAGCAGCTTGGGTCTAGCGGGGGTCTACGAGCAGTACTTC. Filled out from reference TRBV5-6 and TRBJ2-7, the complete variable domain reads DAGVTQSPTHLIKTRGQQVTLRCSPKSGHDTVSWYQQALGQGPQFIFQYYEEEERQRGNFPDRFSGHQFPNYSSELNVNALLLGDSALYLCASSLGLAGVYEQYFGPGTRLTVT.

This clone is labeled medium-sized (0.01 to 0.1%). V usage is TRBV9 and J usage is TRBJ1-5, with D maybe TRBD1 (6 bases). Between the trimmed V and J ends, which lost 4 bases and 5 bases, there was a span of 10 bases. Germline V gene data show CDR1 as SGDLS and CDR2 as YYNGEE. The CDR3 runs to 13 residues. The CDR3 coding sequence is TGTGCCAGCAGCTCACAGGGATATCAGCCCCAGCATTTT. Translated, it gives CASSSQGYQPQHF. Complete variable domain (other parts from reference TRBV9 and TRBJ1-5): DSGVTQTPKHLITATGQRVTLRCSPRSGDLSVYWYQQSLDQGLQFLIQYYNGEERAKGNILERFSAQQFPDLHSELNLSSLELGDSALYFCASSSQGYQPQHFGDGTRLSIL.

The chain has TRBV4-3 and TRBJ1-4; D not certain. V lost 4 bases and J lost 0, with 15 bases in between. The CDR3 sequence is 17 residues long. Germline V gene sequence: CDR1 LGHNA, CDR2 YSLEER. DNA for the CDR3: TGCGCCAGCAGCCGAGGTCCCCTGGGCGCAACTAATGAAAAACTGTTTTTT. This gives the protein CASSRGPLGATNEKLFF.

V gene TRBV27 combines with J gene TRBJ2-3; D ambiguous. The CDR3 extends over 12 amino acids. The V gene's germline CDR1 is MNHEY and CDR2 SMNVEV (reference sequence). V was pared by 0 bases and J by 10 bases, with 8 bases between. The CDR3 reads CASSLSNQAQYF. In DNA form, the CDR3 reads TGTGCCAGCAGTTTATCAAATCAGGCGCAGTATTTT.

The CDR3 nucleotides read TGTGCCTCCCTCCCTGGACAAGCCTTTAACACTGAAGCTTTCTTT. Encoded protein: CASLPGQAFNTEAFF. This sequence joins TRBV19 and TRBJ1-1; tentative D call: TRBD1 (5 bases). The germline V and J ends were trimmed by 11 bases and 2 bases, with 21 bases remaining between them. Germline-derived CDR1 and CDR2 are LNHDA and SQIVND (reference sequence). The CDR3 loop spans 15 amino acids.

The CDR3 region is CASSLQGSGNTIYF. The CDR3 nucleotides read TGTGCCAGCAGTCTCCAGGGGTCTGGAAACACCATATATTTT. This rearrangement joins TRBV2 to TRBJ1-3; D is possibly TRBD1 (6 bases). The germline V and J ends were trimmed by 5 bases and 1 base, with 9 bases remaining between them. Germline values: CDR1 SNHLY, CDR2 FYNNEI. The length of the CDR3 is 14 residues. The whole variable domain, filled in from reference TRBV2 and TRBJ1-3, reads EPEVTQTPSHQVTQMGQEVILRCVPISNHLYFYWYRQILGQKVEFLVSFYNNEISEKSEIFDDQFSVERPDGSNFTLKIRSTKLEDSAMYFCASSLQGSGNTIYFGEGSWLTVV.

The chain has TRBV10-3 and TRBJ2-3, with D perhaps matching TRBD1 (6 bases). Germline CDR1 ENHRY, CDR2 SYGVKD. The CDR3 consists of 13 residues. Trimming pared 9 bases from V and 0 bases from J, leaving 10 bases between. This chain's CDR3 is CAILGGSTDTQYF. In DNA, the CDR3 is TGTGCCATTCTAGGGGGTAGCACAGATACGCAGTATTTT.

The J gene is TRBJ2-5, the V gene TRBV10-3; 8 nucleotides line up with TRBD1. The CDR3 length is 15 residues. V was pared by 3 bases and J by 5 bases, with 8 bases of the junction left unmatched. CDR1 ENHRY and CDR2 SYGVKD come from the germline V gene. CDR3 region: CAISDPGQVGETQYF. The CDR3 nucleotides are TGTGCCATCAGTGACCCGGGACAGGTGGGGGAGACCCAGTACTTC.

The chain recombines TRBV5-1 with TRBJ2-3; the match to TRBD1 covers 8 bases. Trimming at V came to 4 bases and at J to 5 bases, leaving 9 bases not matched to a gene. The CDR3 is made up of 15 amino acids. Germline V gene sequence: CDR1 SGHRS, CDR2 YFSETQ. CDR3 sequence: CASSRDRGRGDTQYF. The CDR3 DNA sequence: TGCGCCAGCAGCCGAGACAGGGGAAGGGGAGATACGCAGTATTTT.

This clone has a single count. The chain carries TRBV13 and TRBJ2-6; D might be TRBD1 (6 bases). Looked up from germline, CDR1 is PRHDT and CDR2 is FYEKMQ (reference sequence). CDR3 size: 17 residues. V lost 5 bases and J lost 2, with 16 bases in between. The CDR3 sequence is CASSARDKSPGANVLTF. In nucleotides, the CDR3 is TGTGCCAGCAGCGCCCGGGACAAGAGTCCTGGGGCCAACGTCCTGACTTTC.

The genes are TRBV10-2 and TRBJ2-7; D perhaps matches TRBD2 (6 bases). The V end was cut by 8 bases, the J end by 3 bases, with 11 bases between. This CDR3 is 12 amino acids long. Germline lookup yields CDR1 WSHSY and CDR2 SAAADI. The CDR3 DNA sequence: TGCGCCAGCCGTCGCGGGGACTACGAGCAGTACTTC. Translating gives CASRRGDYEQYF.

This clone has just a few counts. This chain connects TRBV21-1 to TRBJ1-1. TRBV21-1 has pseudogene status. The CDR3 sequence is 16 residues long. Written as DNA, the CDR3 is TGTGCCAGCAGCCCCTCCCCGACAGCGGGGAACACTGAAGCTTTCTTT. Amino acid sequence: CASSPSPTAGNTEAFF.

This clone was seen only once. This sequence joins TRBV19 and TRBJ2-5, with 8 bases matching TRBD2. Germline lookup yields CDR1 LNHDA and CDR2 SQIVND (reference sequence). After removal of 7 bases from V and 2 bases from J, the junction contained 6 bases not matched to a gene. CDR3 size: 14 residues. CDR3 amino acids: CASTGGGSQETQYF. CDR3 DNA: TGTGCCAGTACCGGGGGGGGTTCACAAGAGACCCAGTACTTC.

This clone was seen once. The chain has TRBV5-1 and TRBJ2-2; D is ambiguous. CDR1 and CDR2 (germline): SGHRS, YFSETQ. The CDR3 length is 14 residues. V lost 1 base, J lost 4 bases, and 8 bases lay in between. CDR3 sequence (DNA): TGCGCCAGCAGCTTGAGTAGGAGCACCGGGGAGCTGTTTTTT. This codes for CASSLSRSTGELFF. The complete variable domain, with remaining parts taken from reference TRBV5-1 and TRBJ2-2, reads KAGVTQTPRYLIKTRGQQVTLSCSPISGHRSVSWYQQTPGQGLQFLFEYFSETQRNKGNFPGRFSGRQFSNSRSEMNVSTLELGDSALYLCASSLSRSTGELFFGEGSRLTVL.

As for this clone: Different DNA sequences within this sample yield the same CDR3. J is TRBJ1-6 and V is TRBV6-5; possibly TRBD1 for D (5 bases). The V and J ends lost 0 bases and 7 bases respectively, with 7 bases between them. The CDR3 sequence is 14 residues long. Germline V gene sequence: CDR1 MNHEY, CDR2 SVGAGI. The CDR3 DNA reads as TGTGCCAGCAGTTACTCTCGGGGGAATTCACCCCTCCACTTT. Translated: CASSYSRGNSPLHF.

This clone was detected only once. This sequence joins TRBV7-3 and TRBJ2-1; D perhaps matches TRBD1 (6 bases). Trimming pared 2 bases from V and 2 bases from J, leaving 13 bases between. Germline assignment: CDR1 SGHTA and CDR2 FQGTGA. The CDR3 has 16 amino acids. The CDR3 reads CASSLETGLTYNEQFF. In DNA, the CDR3 is TGTGCCAGCAGCTTAGAAACAGGGCTAACCTACAATGAGCAGTTCTTC.

The V and J genes are TRBV9 and TRBJ2-3; 7 bases match TRBD2. Germline CDR1 reads SGDLS; CDR2 reads YYNGEE. The CDR3 has 13 residues. With V trimmed by 3 bases and J by 7 bases, 5 bases remained unmatched. The CDR3 bases are TGTGCCAGCAGCGAGCCGGGACTACATACGCAGTATTTT. The encoded protein is CASSEPGLHTQYF.

The gene calls are TRBV18 and TRBJ1-1, with a weak D call TRBD1 (6 bases). The CDR3 sequence is 14 residues long. Germline assignment: CDR1 KGHSH and CDR2 LQKENI. Trimming stripped 6 bases from V and 8 bases from J, with 19 bases between. As DNA, the CDR3 is TGTGCCAGCTCCGCCCAACCGGTCGGGGGCGAAGCTTTCTTT. As protein: CASSAQPVGGEAFF.

This chain uses TRBV7-2 with TRBJ2-7; 8 bases map to TRBD1. J lost 2 bases, V lost 3 bases, and 6 bases had no gene match. The CDR3 consists of 15 residues. Germline V gene data show CDR1 as SGHTA and CDR2 as FQGNSA. The DNA of the CDR3 is TGTGCCAGCAGCTTCCTGCAGGGGGCCGCCTACGAGCAGTACTTC. It encodes CASSFLQGAAYEQYF.

The V and J genes are TRBV5-1 and TRBJ1-2; possible D gene TRBD1, 6 bases. The V end was cut by 0 bases, the J end by 0 bases, with 15 bases between. Germline V CDR1 and CDR2: SGHRS, YFSETQ. This CDR3 is built from 17 residues. The CDR3 sequence: CASSLDWQGKANYGYTF. The DNA of the CDR3 is TGCGCCAGCAGCTTGGATTGGCAGGGGAAAGCTAACTATGGCTACACCTTC.